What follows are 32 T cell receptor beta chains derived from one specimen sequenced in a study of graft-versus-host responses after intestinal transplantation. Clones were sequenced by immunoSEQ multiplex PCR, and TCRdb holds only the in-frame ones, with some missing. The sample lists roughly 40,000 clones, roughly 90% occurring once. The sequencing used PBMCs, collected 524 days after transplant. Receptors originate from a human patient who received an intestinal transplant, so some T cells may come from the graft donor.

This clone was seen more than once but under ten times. This chain's CDR3 is CASSRDSFYEQYF. Written as DNA, the CDR3 is TGTGCCAGCTCGCGGGACAGCTTCTACGAGCAGTACTTC. J is TRBJ2-7 and V is TRBV18; D is possibly TRBD1 (7 bases). CDR1 KGHSH and CDR2 LQKENI come from the germline V gene. Trimming stripped 6 bases from V and 3 bases from J, with 12 bases between. This CDR3 is built from 13 residues.

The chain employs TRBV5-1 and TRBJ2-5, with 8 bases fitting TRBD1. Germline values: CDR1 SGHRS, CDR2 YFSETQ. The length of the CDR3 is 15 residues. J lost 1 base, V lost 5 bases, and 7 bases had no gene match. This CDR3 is CASSTGTGVQETQYF. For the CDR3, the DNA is TGCGCCAGCAGTACGGGGACAGGAGTCCAAGAGACCCAGTACTTC.

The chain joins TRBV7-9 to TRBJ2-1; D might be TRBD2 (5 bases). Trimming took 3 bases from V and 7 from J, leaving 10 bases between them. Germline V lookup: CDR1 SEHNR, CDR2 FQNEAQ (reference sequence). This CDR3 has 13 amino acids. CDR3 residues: CASSFGGVNEQFF. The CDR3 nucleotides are TGTGCCAGCAGCTTTGGAGGAGTAAATGAGCAGTTCTTC.

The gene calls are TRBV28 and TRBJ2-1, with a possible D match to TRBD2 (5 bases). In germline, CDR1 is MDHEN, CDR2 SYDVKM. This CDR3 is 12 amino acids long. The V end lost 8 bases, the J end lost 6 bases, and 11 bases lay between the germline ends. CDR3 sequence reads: CASSRGSNEQFF. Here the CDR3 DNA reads TGTGCCAGCTCCCGGGGTTCCAATGAGCAGTTCTTC.

The CDR3 sequence is CASRFGGISYEQYF. In nucleotides, the CDR3 is TGCGCCAGCAGGTTCGGGGGTATCTCCTACGAGCAGTACTTC. The chain recombines TRBV5-1 with TRBJ2-7; D perhaps matches TRBD2 (6 bases). The CDR3 runs 14 residues. CDR1 is SGHRS and CDR2 is YFSETQ in the germline V gene. The V end lost 5 bases, the J end lost 0 bases, and 12 bases lay between the germline ends.

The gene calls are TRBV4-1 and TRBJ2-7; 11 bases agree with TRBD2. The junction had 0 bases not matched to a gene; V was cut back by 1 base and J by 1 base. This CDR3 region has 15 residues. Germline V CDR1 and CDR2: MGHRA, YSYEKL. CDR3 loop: CASSQASGRSYEQYF. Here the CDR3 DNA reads TGCGCCAGCAGCCAAGCTAGCGGGAGGTCCTACGAGCAGTACTTC.

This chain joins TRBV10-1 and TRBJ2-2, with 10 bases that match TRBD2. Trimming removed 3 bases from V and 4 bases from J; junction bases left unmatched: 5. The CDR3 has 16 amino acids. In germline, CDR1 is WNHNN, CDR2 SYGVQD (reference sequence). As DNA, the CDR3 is TGCGCCAGCAGTGACTCTAGCGGGAGTAGCACCGGGGAGCTGTTTTTT. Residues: CASSDSSGSSTGELFF.

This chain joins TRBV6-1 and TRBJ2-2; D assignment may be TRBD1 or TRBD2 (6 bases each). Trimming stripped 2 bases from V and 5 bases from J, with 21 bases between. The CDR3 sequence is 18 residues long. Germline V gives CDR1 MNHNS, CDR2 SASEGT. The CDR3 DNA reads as TGTGCCAGCAGTGAACAGGGCCCCCAAGGGGGGCTAACCGGGGAGCTGTTTTTT. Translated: CASSEQGPQGGLTGELFF.

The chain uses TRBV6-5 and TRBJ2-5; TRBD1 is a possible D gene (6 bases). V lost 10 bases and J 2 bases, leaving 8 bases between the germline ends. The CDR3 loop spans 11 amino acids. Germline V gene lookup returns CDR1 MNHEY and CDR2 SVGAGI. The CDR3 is CAIGQQETQYF. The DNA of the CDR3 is TGTGCCATCGGACAGCAAGAGACCCAGTACTTC.

The DNA for the CDR3 is TGTGCCAGCAGCTTAGTGAAGGCCTTGAACACCGGGGAGCTGTTTTTT. This translates into CASSLVKALNTGELFF. The chain has TRBV11-2 and TRBJ2-2; D unresolved. CDR3 size: 16 residues. V shed 1 base and J shed 1 base, with 10 bases lying between them. Germline-derived CDR1 and CDR2 are SGHAT and FQNNGV.

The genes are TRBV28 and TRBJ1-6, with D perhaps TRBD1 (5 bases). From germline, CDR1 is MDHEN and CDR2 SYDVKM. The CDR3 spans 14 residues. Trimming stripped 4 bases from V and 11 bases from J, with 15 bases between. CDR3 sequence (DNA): TGTGCCAGCAGTTCCGGACACCTAGGAGCACCCCTCCACTTT. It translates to CASSSGHLGAPLHF.

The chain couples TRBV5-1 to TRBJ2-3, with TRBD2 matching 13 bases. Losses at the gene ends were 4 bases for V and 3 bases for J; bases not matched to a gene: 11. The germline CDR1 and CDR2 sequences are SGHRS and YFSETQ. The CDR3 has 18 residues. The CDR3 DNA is TGCGCCAGCAGCCCGTACGGACTAGCGGGAGTAGTGACAGATACGCAGTATTTT. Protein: CASSPYGLAGVVTDTQYF.

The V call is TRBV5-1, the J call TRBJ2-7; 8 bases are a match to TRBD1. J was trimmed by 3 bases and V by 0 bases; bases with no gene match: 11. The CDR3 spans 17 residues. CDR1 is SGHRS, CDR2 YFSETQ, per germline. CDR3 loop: CASSLGSPGQAFYEQYF. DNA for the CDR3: TGCGCCAGCAGCTTGGGGTCGCCGGGACAGGCATTCTACGAGCAGTACTTC.

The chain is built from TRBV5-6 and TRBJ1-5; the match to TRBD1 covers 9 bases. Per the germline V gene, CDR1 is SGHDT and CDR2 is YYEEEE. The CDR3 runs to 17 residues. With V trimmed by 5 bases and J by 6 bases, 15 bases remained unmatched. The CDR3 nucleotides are TGTGCCAGCAGACGGCCGGGACAGGGAGGCTTGCGTCAGCCCCAGCATTTT. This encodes CASRRPGQGGLRQPQHF.

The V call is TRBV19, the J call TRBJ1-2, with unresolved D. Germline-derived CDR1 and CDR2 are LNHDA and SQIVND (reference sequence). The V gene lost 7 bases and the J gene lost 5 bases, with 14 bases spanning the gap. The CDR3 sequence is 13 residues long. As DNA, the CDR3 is TGTGCCAGTACTACCGGGAATCATTATGGCTACACCTTC. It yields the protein CASTTGNHYGYTF.

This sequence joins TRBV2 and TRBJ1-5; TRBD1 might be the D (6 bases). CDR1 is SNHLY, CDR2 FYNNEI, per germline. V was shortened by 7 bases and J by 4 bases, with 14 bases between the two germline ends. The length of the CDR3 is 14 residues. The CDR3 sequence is CASKGGRGNQPQHF. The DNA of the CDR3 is TGTGCCAGCAAAGGGGGGAGGGGGAATCAGCCCCAGCATTTT.

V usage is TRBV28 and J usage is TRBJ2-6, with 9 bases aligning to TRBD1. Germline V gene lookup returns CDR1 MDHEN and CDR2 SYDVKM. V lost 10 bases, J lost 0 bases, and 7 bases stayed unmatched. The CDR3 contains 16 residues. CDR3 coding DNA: TGTGCCAACGGTGGACAGGGGTTCTCTGGGGCCAACGTCCTGACTTTC. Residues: CANGGQGFSGANVLTF.

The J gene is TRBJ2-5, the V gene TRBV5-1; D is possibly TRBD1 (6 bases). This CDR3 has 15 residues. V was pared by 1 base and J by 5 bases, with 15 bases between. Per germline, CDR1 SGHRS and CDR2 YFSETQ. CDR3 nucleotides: TGCGCCAGCAGCTTGACCGGGACATTTGGGGAGACCCAGTACTTC. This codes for CASSLTGTFGETQYF.

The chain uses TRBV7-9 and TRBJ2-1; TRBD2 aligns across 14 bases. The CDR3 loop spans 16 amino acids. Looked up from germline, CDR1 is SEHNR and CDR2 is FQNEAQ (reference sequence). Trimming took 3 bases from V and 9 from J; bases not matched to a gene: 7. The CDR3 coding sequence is TGTGCCAGCAGCTTCCTCGGGACTAGCGGGAGCACTGAGCAGTTCTTC. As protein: CASSFLGTSGSTEQFF.

The CDR3 DNA reads TGTGCCAGCAGCGGCAGACTGGACAGTGAGCAGTTCTTC. As protein: CASSGRLDSEQFF. The chain has TRBV9 and TRBJ2-1; D may be TRBD1 (6 bases). Germline V lookup: CDR1 SGDLS, CDR2 YYNGEE. This CDR3 has 13 residues. Trimming shortened V by 3 bases and J by 9 bases, and 13 bases separated the two germline ends.

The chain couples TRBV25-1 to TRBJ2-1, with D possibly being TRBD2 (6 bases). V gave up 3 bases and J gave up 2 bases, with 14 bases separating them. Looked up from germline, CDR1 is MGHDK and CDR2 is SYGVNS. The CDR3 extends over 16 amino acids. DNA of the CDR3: TGTGCCAGCAGTGAGCTCCGGGAGCTCACCTACAATGAGCAGTTCTTC. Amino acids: CASSELRELTYNEQFF.

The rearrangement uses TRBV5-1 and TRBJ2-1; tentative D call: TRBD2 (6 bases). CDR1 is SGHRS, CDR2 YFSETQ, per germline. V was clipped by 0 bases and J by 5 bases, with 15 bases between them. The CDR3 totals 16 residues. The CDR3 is CASSLELSGYDNEQFF. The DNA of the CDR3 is TGCGCCAGCAGCTTGGAATTAAGCGGGTACGACAATGAGCAGTTCTTC.

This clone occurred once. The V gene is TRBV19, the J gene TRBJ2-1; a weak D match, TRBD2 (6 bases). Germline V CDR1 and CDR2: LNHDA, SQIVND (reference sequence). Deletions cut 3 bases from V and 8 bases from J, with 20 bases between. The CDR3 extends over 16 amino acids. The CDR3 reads CASSIPSGPTLDEQFF. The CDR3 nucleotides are TGTGCCAGTAGTATTCCAAGCGGGCCCACTCTAGATGAGCAGTTCTTC.

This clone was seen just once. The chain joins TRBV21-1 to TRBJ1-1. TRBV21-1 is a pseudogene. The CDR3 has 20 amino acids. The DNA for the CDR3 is TGTGCCAGCAGCAAGAAAGGAGGTGAAGACAGACCCGAACTTAACACTGAAGCTTTCTTT. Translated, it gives CASSKKGGEDRPELNTEAFF.

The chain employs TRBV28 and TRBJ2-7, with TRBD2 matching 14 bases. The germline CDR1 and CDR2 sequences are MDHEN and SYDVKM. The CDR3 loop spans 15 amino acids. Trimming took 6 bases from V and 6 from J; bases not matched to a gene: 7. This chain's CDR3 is CASSLGTSGRSEQYF. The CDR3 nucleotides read TGTGCCAGCAGCCTGGGGACTAGCGGGAGATCCGAGCAGTACTTC.

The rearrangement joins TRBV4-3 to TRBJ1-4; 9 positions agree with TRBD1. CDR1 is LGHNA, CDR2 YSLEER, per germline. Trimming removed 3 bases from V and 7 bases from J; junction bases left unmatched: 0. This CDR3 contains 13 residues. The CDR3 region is CASSQGQGEKLFF. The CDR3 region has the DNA TGCGCCAGCAGCCAGGGACAGGGTGAAAAACTGTTTTTT.

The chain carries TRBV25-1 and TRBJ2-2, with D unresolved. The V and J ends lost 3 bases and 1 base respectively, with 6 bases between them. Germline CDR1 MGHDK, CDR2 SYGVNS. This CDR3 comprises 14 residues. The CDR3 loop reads CASSEYRNTGELFF. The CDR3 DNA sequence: TGTGCCAGCAGTGAGTACCGGAACACCGGGGAGCTGTTTTTT.

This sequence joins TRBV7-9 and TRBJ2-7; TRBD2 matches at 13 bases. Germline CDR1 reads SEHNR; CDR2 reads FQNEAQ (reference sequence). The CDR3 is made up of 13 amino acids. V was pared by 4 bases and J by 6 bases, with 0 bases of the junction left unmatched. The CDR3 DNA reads TGTGCCAGCAGCTGGACTAGCGGGAGCGAGCAGTACTTC. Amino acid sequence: CASSWTSGSEQYF.

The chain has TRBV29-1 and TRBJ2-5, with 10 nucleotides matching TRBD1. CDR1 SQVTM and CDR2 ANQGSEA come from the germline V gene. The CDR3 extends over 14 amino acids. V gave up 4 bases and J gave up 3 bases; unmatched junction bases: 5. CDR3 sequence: CSVARQGAKETQYF. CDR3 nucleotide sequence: TGCAGCGTTGCCCGACAGGGGGCAAAAGAGACCCAGTACTTC.

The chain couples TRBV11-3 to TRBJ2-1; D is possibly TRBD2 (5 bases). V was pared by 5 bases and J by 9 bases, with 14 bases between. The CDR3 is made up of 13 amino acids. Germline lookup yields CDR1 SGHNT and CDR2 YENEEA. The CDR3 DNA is TGTGCCAGCAGCCAACGGGAACGGAGTGAGCAGTTCTTC. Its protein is CASSQRERSEQFF.

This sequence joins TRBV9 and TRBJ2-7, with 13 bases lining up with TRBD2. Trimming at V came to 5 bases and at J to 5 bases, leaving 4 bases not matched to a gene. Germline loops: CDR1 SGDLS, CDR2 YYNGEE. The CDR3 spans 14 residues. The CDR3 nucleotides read TGTGCCAGCAGTCTCGGACTAGCGGGAGACGAGCAGTACTTC. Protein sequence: CASSLGLAGDEQYF. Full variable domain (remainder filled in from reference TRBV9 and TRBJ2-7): DSGVTQTPKHLITATGQRVTLRCSPRSGDLSVYWYQQSLDQGLQFLIQYYNGEERAKGNILERFSAQQFPDLHSELNLSSLELGDSALYFCASSLGLAGDEQYFGPGTRLTVT.

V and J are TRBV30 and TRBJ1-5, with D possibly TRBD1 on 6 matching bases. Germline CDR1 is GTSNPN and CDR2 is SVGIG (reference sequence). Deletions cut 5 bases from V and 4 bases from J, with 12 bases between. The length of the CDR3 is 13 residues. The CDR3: CAWETGKNQPQHF. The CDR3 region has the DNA TGTGCCTGGGAGACAGGTAAAAATCAGCCCCAGCATTTT.